This is a list of T cell receptor beta chains from one sample in a study of CD8+CD57+ T cells in acquired aplastic anemia. TCRdb redid the calling of the reads with MiXCR, one entry per CDR3 protein. The sample lists roughly 180,000 distinct CDR3 sequences, about three fifths seen once, with roughly 46% in the top ten. Sequencing used sorted CD4+, CD8+, or CD8+CD57+ T cells (not recorded which) from PBMCs. The origin of the receptors is a human donor with severe aplastic anemia or a healthy control (not recorded which). Each CDR3 is given with its conserved first and last residue. Each record gives: D gene, J gene, clone size, V gene, CDR3 protein, CDR3 DNA. D genes are given only for firm matches. Clone sizes are given selectively: once, few, many, or a class where the clone is expanded.

D: .
J: TRBJ1-1
size: once
V: TRBV29-1
CDR3: CSVGRTRNTEAFF
DNA: TGCAGCGTTGGGAGAACCCGAAACACTGAAGCTTTCTTT

D: TRBD2
J: TRBJ2-5
size: .
V: TRBV7-7
CDR3: CASSGLTGGEGTQYF
DNA: TGTGCTAGCAGCGGGCTTACAGGAGGGGAGGGGACCCAGTACTTC

D: .
J: TRBJ2-1
size: many
V: TRBV29-1
CDR3: CSVTFGDEQFF
DNA: TGCAGCGTTACCTTCGGGGATGAGCAGTTCTTC

D: .
J: TRBJ1-1
size: .
V: TRBV29-1
CDR3: CSVTQSMNTEAFF
DNA: TGCAGCGTCACACAGTCCATGAACACTGAAGCTTTCTTT

D: .
J: TRBJ2-3
size: .
V: TRBV5-4
CDR3: CASTGRGTDTQYF
DNA: TGTGCCAGCACGGGACGGGGCACAGATACGCAGTATTTT

D: .
J: TRBJ1-4
size: .
V: TRBV2
CDR3: CASRTRATNEKLFF
DNA: TGTGCCAGTAGGACGCGTGCAACTAATGAAAAACTGTTTTTT

D: .
J: TRBJ1-3
size: once
V: TRBV14
CDR3: CASTETGSGNTIYF
DNA: TGTGCCAGCACCGAAACCGGCTCTGGAAACACCATATATTTT

D: TRBD1
J: TRBJ2-5
size: .
V: TRBV24-1
CDR3: CATSDTTGFQETQYF
DNA: TGTGCCACCAGTGATACGACAGGGTTCCAAGAGACCCAGTACTTC

D: .
J: TRBJ2-4
size: .
V: TRBV25-1
CDR3: CASSPHMGGPAKNIQYF
DNA: TGTGCCAGCAGTCCCCATATGGGGGGGCCGGCCAAAAACATTCAGTACTTC

D: .
J: TRBJ1-1
size: .
V: TRBV25-1
CDR3: CASQEQTDANTEAFF
DNA: TGTGCCAGCCAAGAACAGACAGATGCGAACACTGAAGCTTTCTTT

D: .
J: TRBJ2-1
size: .
V: TRBV7-2
CDR3: CASSFSLSYNEQFF
DNA: TGTGCCAGCAGCTTTTCCCTCTCCTACAATGAGCAGTTCTTC

D: TRBD2
J: TRBJ2-3
size: .
V: TRBV7-2
CDR3: CASSLVLGAGGPDTQYF
DNA: TGTGCCAGCAGCTTAGTTTTAGGAGCGGGGGGGCCAGATACGCAGTATTTT

D: .
J: TRBJ1-2
size: .
V: TRBV27
CDR3: CAGSYRGASAYGYTF
DNA: TGTGCCGGCTCCTATAGGGGGGCGAGTGCCTATGGCTACACCTTC

D: .
J: TRBJ2-1
size: once
V: TRBV7-2
CDR3: CASSTTVGEGQQFF
DNA: TGTGCCAGCAGCACCACTGTAGGCGAGGGACAGCAGTTCTTC

D: TRBD2
J: TRBJ2-7
size: .
V: TRBV5-1
CDR3: CASSFLLAGVSYEQYF
DNA: TGCGCCAGCAGCTTTCTACTAGCGGGAGTTTCCTACGAGCAGTACTTC

D: TRBD1
J: TRBJ1-1
size: once
V: TRBV20-1
CDR3: CSARGGQGVTEAFF
DNA: TGCAGTGCTAGAGGGGGGCAGGGGGTGACTGAAGCTTTCTTT

D: .
J: TRBJ2-6
size: few
V: TRBV6-1
CDR3: CASSGPPRRGSSGANVLTF
DNA: TGTGCCAGCAGTGGCCCCCCGCGAAGGGGAAGCTCTGGGGCCAACGTCCTGACTTTC

D: .
J: TRBJ1-2
size: .
V: TRBV9
CDR3: CASRADPNYGYTF
DNA: TGTGCCAGCAGGGCTGACCCTAACTATGGCTACACCTTC

D: .
J: TRBJ2-5
size: .
V: TRBV20-1
CDR3: CSAIQIETQYF
DNA: TGCAGTGCTATACAGATAGAGACCCAGTACTTC

D: .
J: TRBJ2-3
size: .
V: TRBV4-2
CDR3: CASSQGTADTQYF
DNA: TGTGCCAGCAGCCAAGGGACGGCAGATACGCAGTATTTT

D: .
J: TRBJ2-7
size: few
V: TRBV20-1
CDR3: CSARGGRPTYEQYF
DNA: TGCAGTGCTAGAGGTGGGAGGCCCACCTACGAGCAGTACTTC

D: TRBD1
J: TRBJ2-1
size: .
V: TRBV2
CDR3: CASSRDRGNEQFF
DNA: TGTGCCAGCAGCCGGGACAGGGGGAATGAGCAGTTCTTC

D: .
J: TRBJ2-1
size: .
V: TRBV7-9
CDR3: CASSLDGLAIGEQFF
DNA: TGTGCCAGCAGCTTGGACGGTCTAGCGATTGGTGAGCAGTTCTTC

D: TRBD2
J: TRBJ2-3
size: .
V: TRBV20-1
CDR3: CSAREFRLAARDTQYF
DNA: TGCAGTGCTAGAGAATTCAGACTAGCGGCACGGGATACGCAGTATTTT

D: .
J: TRBJ2-7
size: .
V: TRBV20-1
CDR3: CSASWAEQNSYEQYF
DNA: TGCAGTGCTAGTTGGGCTGAACAGAACTCCTACGAGCAGTACTTC

D: .
J: TRBJ2-7
size: .
V: TRBV5-6
CDR3: CASKGFSYEQYF
DNA: TGTGCCAGCAAAGGGTTCTCCTACGAGCAGTACTTC

D: .
J: TRBJ1-6
size: few
V: TRBV15
CDR3: CATSRDARAIYNSPLHF
DNA: TGTGCCACCAGCAGAGATGCCAGGGCCATTTATAATTCACCCCTCCACTTT

D: .
J: TRBJ2-1
size: many
V: TRBV9
CDR3: CASSVDPGPSTIEQFF
DNA: TGTGCCAGCAGCGTAGATCCGGGGCCCTCTACGATTGAGCAGTTCTTC

D: TRBD1
J: TRBJ2-1
size: .
V: TRBV15
CDR3: CATRDRPYNEQFF
DNA: TGTGCCACCCGGGACAGGCCCTACAATGAGCAGTTCTTC

D: .
J: TRBJ1-1
size: .
V: TRBV14
CDR3: CASSQINTEAFF
DNA: TGTGCCAGCAGCCAAATAAACACTGAAGCTTTCTTT

D: .
J: TRBJ2-7
size: .
V: TRBV2
CDR3: CASSEGPRGEQYF
DNA: TGTGCCAGCAGTGAGGGGCCAAGGGGCGAGCAGTACTTC

D: .
J: TRBJ1-3
size: .
V: TRBV5-1
CDR3: CASRDSGNTIYF
DNA: TGCGCCAGCAGAGATTCCGGAAACACCATATATTTT

D: TRBD1
J: TRBJ2-7
size: few
V: TRBV2
CDR3: CASSPTGSGYEQYF
DNA: TGTGCCAGCAGCCCGACAGGGTCGGGCTACGAGCAGTACTTC

D: .
J: TRBJ1-2
size: .
V: TRBV5-1
CDR3: CASSLEGSGGYTF
DNA: TGCGCCAGCAGCTTGGAGGGGTCGGGTGGCTACACCTTC

D: .
J: TRBJ2-7
size: many
V: TRBV10-3
CDR3: CAIKPGTFSYEQYF
DNA: TGTGCCATCAAGCCAGGGACGTTCTCCTACGAGCAGTACTTC

D: TRBD2
J: TRBJ2-1
size: .
V: TRBV20-1
CDR3: CSASPSGRSDDEQFF
DNA: TGCAGTGCTTCCCCCAGCGGGAGATCGGACGATGAGCAGTTCTTC

D: .
J: TRBJ1-6
size: .
V: TRBV15
CDR3: CATSSGPYNSPLHF
DNA: TGTGCCACCAGTTCTGGGCCTTATAATTCACCCCTCCACTTT

D: .
J: TRBJ1-1
size: few
V: TRBV7-8
CDR3: CASSLGGSEAFF
DNA: TGTGCCAGCAGCTTAGGGGGCAGTGAAGCTTTCTTT

D: .
J: TRBJ1-1
size: .
V: TRBV29-1
CDR3: CSVQGGGGSTEAFF
DNA: TGCAGCGTCCAAGGGGGAGGTGGGAGCACTGAAGCTTTCTTT

D: .
J: TRBJ2-7
size: .
V: TRBV6-5
CDR3: CASLGLGPHEQYF
DNA: TGTGCCAGCTTAGGGCTGGGGCCTCACGAGCAGTACTTC

D: TRBD1
J: TRBJ1-2
size: .
V: TRBV19
CDR3: CASKRTGTDYGYTF
DNA: TGTGCCAGTAAGAGGACAGGGACGGACTATGGCTACACCTTC

D: .
J: TRBJ1-2
size: .
V: TRBV9
CDR3: CASSVQAGYTF
DNA: TGTGCCAGCAGCGTACAAGCTGGCTACACCTTC

D: TRBD2
J: TRBJ2-2
size: .
V: TRBV2
CDR3: CASTTGGEAGELFF
DNA: TGTGCCAGCACGACGGGGGGGGAAGCGGGGGAGCTGTTTTTT

D: .
J: TRBJ2-7
size: many
V: TRBV5-8
CDR3: CASSTLGGYYEQYF
DNA: TGTGCCAGCAGCACCCTTGGGGGGTACTACGAGCAGTACTTC

D: .
J: TRBJ1-1
size: .
V: TRBV20-1
CDR3: CSAKPMTGSKLNTEAFF
DNA: TGCAGTGCTAAACCGATGACAGGAAGCAAATTGAACACTGAAGCTTTCTTT

D: TRBD1
J: TRBJ1-6
size: few
V: TRBV2
CDR3: CASRGQGASDSPLHF
DNA: TGTGCCAGCAGAGGACAGGGGGCCTCGGATTCACCCCTCCACTTT

D: .
J: TRBJ2-5
size: many
V: TRBV10-3
CDR3: CAISESDTQETQYF
DNA: TGTGCCATCAGTGAGTCGGACACCCAAGAGACCCAGTACTTC

D: .
J: TRBJ1-2
size: few
V: TRBV7-9
CDR3: CASSRSPGRGYTF
DNA: TGTGCCAGCAGCCGCTCGCCAGGGCGGGGCTACACCTTC

D: .
J: TRBJ2-1
size: few
V: TRBV10-3
CDR3: CAISEDRAVVNEQFF
DNA: TGTGCCATCAGTGAGGACAGAGCGGTAGTCAATGAGCAGTTCTTC

D: .
J: TRBJ1-6
size: .
V: TRBV28
CDR3: CASRSGTWGSPLHF
DNA: TGTGCCAGCCGCTCTGGGACCTGGGGTTCACCCCTCCACTTT

D: .
J: TRBJ1-5
size: .
V: TRBV20-1
CDR3: CSAREDVRASGPQHF
DNA: TGCAGTGCTAGAGAGGATGTGAGGGCATCAGGGCCCCAGCATTTT

D: TRBD2
J: TRBJ2-7
size: few
V: TRBV20-1
CDR3: CSATSGGYEQYF
DNA: TGCAGTGCTACTAGCGGGGGATACGAGCAGTACTTC

D: TRBD1
J: TRBJ1-6
size: .
V: TRBV20-1
CDR3: CSARDPAGGNSPLHF
DNA: TGCAGTGCTAGAGATCCGGCAGGGGGCAATTCACCCCTCCACTTT

D: .
J: TRBJ1-2
size: .
V: TRBV19
CDR3: CASSRDSLAGGYTF
DNA: TGTGCCAGTAGTAGGGACTCCCTGGCGGGTGGCTACACCTTC

D: .
J: TRBJ1-1
size: .
V: TRBV10-3
CDR3: CAISSTTQGGTEAFF
DNA: TGTGCCATCAGTTCAACAACACAGGGTGGCACTGAAGCTTTCTTT

D: TRBD1
J: TRBJ2-1
size: .
V: TRBV24-1
CDR3: CATSENKDRGHEQFF
DNA: TGTGCCACCAGTGAAAACAAAGACAGGGGGCATGAGCAGTTCTTC

D: TRBD2
J: TRBJ2-1
size: .
V: TRBV7-2
CDR3: CASSVGTSGREGSDNEQFF
DNA: TGTGCCAGCAGCGTAGGGACTAGCGGGAGGGAAGGGTCCGACAATGAGCAGTTCTTC